This T cell receptor beta chain emerged from a study of CD8+ T cells in alopecia areata. Whole-study context: Twice daily, treated patients received 5 to 10 mg of oral tofacitinib. Findings and limits, study-wide: Clonality exceeded that of normal scalp in lesional scalp, most notably in alopecia totalis/universalis.

V was cut by 0 bases and J by 0 bases, with 12 bases left in between. Per germline, CDR1 GTSNPN and CDR2 SVGIG (reference sequence). The CDR3 spans 16 residues. The authors extracted RNA and reverse transcribed it into cDNA as the sequencing template. Only in-frame clones appear in the TCRdb table, and some are missing; sequencing was by immunoSEQ multiplex PCR. Here the sample spans about 200,000 clones, 57% being singletons. Those with alopecia areata gave lesional scalp punch biopsies and peripheral blood. Comments on this clone: Its specificity is not known.

The rearrangement joins TRBV30 to TRBJ2-1, with D unresolved. Sequenced here: CD4+ T cells sorted from blood, sampled at week 0. The source of this sequence is a human donor with alopecia areata. CDR3 nucleotide sequence: TGTGCCTGGAGTGTACTTCAGGTCGTCTCCTACAATGAGCAGTTCTTC. Translation: CAWSVLQVVSYNEQFF.